This T cell receptor (beta chain) was recovered during a study of cytomegalovirus exposure and HLA in healthy donors. The PCR was carried out with 60 Vbeta primers and 13 Jbeta primers. Produced via immunoSEQ multiplex PCR; TCRdb's table is partial and in-frame only. The data hold 150,000 to 200,000 clones, with around 81% observed a single time. Trimming shortened V by 0 bases and J by 7 bases, and 16 bases separated the two germline ends. The length of the CDR3 is 15 residues. Looked up from germline, CDR1 is MGHRA and CDR2 is YSYEKL. This chain uses TRBV4-1 with TRBJ2-7; D might be TRBD1 (6 bases). The material sequenced was PBMCs. The receptor's source is a man aged 25 to 45 in good health and CMV-seronegative. This CDR3 is CASSQDPGQGREQYF. The CDR3 DNA is TGCGCCAGCAGCCAAGATCCCGGTCAGGGGCGGGAGCAGTACTTC.